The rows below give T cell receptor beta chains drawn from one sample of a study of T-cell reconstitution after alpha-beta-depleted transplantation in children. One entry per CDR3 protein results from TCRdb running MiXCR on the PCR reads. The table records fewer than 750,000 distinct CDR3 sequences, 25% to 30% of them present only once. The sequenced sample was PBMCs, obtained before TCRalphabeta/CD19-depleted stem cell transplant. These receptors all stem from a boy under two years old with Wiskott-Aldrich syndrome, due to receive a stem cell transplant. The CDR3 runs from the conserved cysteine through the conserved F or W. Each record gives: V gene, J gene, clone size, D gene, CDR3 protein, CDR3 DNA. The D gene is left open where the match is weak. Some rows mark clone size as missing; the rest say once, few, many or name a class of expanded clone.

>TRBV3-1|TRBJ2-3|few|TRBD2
CASSRTSGGADTQYF
TGTGCCAGCAGCCGGACTAGCGGAGGAGCAGATACGCAGTATTTT
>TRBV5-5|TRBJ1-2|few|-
CASSLERPGASPNYGYTF
TGTGCCAGCAGCTTGGAACGACCGGGGGCGTCCCCTAACTATGGCTACACCTTC
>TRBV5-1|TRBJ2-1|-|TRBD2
CASTYTSDYNEQFF
TGCGCCAGCACCTACACTAGCGACTACAATGAGCAGTTCTTC
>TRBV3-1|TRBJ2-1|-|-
CASSQLENEQFF
TGTGCCAGCAGCCAACTTGAAAATGAGCAGTTCTTC
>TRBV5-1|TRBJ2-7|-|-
CASSLSPNPYEQYF
TGCGCCAGCAGCTTGTCGCCTAACCCCTACGAGCAGTACTTC
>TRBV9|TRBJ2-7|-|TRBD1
CASSRGQASSYEQYF
TGTGCCAGCAGCAGGGGACAGGCAAGCTCCTACGAGCAGTACTTC
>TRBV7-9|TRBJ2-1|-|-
CASSPKTTYNEQFF
TGTGCCAGCAGCCCGAAGACTACCTACAATGAGCAGTTCTTC
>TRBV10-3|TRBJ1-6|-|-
CAISVNFRDSPLHF
TGTGCCATCAGTGTAAACTTTCGGGATTCACCCCTCCACTTT
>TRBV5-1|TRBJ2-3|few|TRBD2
CASSFGLAYTLADTQYF
TGCGCCAGCAGCTTTGGACTAGCTTATACTCTCGCGGATACGCAGTATTTT
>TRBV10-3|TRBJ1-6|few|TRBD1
CASRQAGGTDSPLHF
TGTGCCAGCCGACAGGCAGGGGGCACGGATTCACCCCTCCACTTT
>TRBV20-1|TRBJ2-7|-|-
CSARRGPRGLYEQYF
TGCAGTGCTAGACGGGGGCCAAGGGGCTTATACGAGCAGTACTTC
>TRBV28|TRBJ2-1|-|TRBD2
CASLRSGRANEQFF
TGTGCCAGCCTAAGGAGCGGGAGGGCCAATGAGCAGTTCTTC
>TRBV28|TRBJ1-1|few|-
CASSFSGQGTEAFF
TGTGCCAGCAGTTTCTCCGGCCAGGGCACTGAAGCTTTCTTT
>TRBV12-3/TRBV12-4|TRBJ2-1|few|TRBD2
CASSLARRNALAGESNEQFF
TGTGCCAGCAGTTTAGCGCGACGAAACGCACTAGCGGGAGAAAGCAATGAGCAGTTCTTC
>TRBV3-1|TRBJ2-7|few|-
CASSRSGSYEQYF
TGTGCCAGCAGCCGAAGCGGCTCCTACGAGCAGTACTTC
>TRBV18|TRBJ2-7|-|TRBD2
CASSPIAGGPGYEQYF
TGTGCCAGCTCACCCATAGCGGGAGGGCCGGGCTACGAGCAGTACTTC
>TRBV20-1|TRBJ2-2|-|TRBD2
CSASGRGNTGELFF
TGCAGTGCGAGCGGGAGGGGGAACACCGGGGAGCTGTTTTTT
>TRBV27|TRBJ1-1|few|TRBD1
CASSFGGQGLRNEAFF
TGTGCCAGCAGTTTCGGCGGACAGGGCCTAAGGAATGAAGCTTTCTTT
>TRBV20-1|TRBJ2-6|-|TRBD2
CSAGDYTQPGANVLTF
TGCAGTGCAGGGGACTATACCCAACCTGGGGCCAACGTCCTGACTTTC
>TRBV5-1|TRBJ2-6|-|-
CASSPRANSGANVLTF
TGCGCCAGCAGCCCGAGGGCCAACTCTGGGGCCAACGTCCTGACTTTC
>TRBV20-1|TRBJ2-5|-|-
CSVMTGGSRETQYF
TGCAGTGTTATGACCGGGGGCTCCCGGGAGACCCAGTACTTC
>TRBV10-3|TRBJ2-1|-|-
CAISDGGPGDEQFF
TGTGCCATCAGTGACGGAGGTCCGGGTGATGAGCAGTTCTTC
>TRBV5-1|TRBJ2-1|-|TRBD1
CASSKALGQGVDEQFF
TGCGCCAGCAGCAAGGCGCTAGGACAGGGGGTCGATGAGCAGTTCTTC
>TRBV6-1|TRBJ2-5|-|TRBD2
CASSSIGLAGEGTQYF
TGTGCCAGCAGCTCCATCGGACTAGCGGGAGAGGGGACCCAGTACTTC
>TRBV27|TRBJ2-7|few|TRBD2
CASSLFGRSKTSGNYEQYF
TGTGCCAGCAGTTTATTCGGGAGGAGTAAGACTAGCGGGAACTACGAGCAGTACTTC
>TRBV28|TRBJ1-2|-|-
CASREHYGYTF
TGTGCCAGCAGAGAACACTATGGCTACACCTTC
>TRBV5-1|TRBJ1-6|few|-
CASSLAYGSKLSSPLHF
TGCGCCAGCAGCTTGGCTTATGGCAGCAAACTCTCCTCACCCCTCCACTTT
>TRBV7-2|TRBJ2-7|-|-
CASRGYYEQYF
TGTGCCAGCAGGGGTTACTACGAGCAGTACTTC
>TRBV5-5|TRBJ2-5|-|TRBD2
CASSWPGTTQETQYF
TGTGCCAGCAGCTGGCCGGGGACTACTCAAGAGACCCAGTACTTC
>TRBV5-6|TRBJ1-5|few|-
CASSWEYQPQHF
TGTGCCAGCAGCTGGGAGTATCAGCCCCAGCATTTT
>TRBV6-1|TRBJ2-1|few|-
CAITDRASYNEQFF
TGTGCCATCACGGACCGGGCGTCATACAATGAGCAGTTCTTC
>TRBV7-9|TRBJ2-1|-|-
CASSLVGLNEQFF
TGTGCCAGCAGCTTAGTTGGTTTGAATGAGCAGTTCTTC
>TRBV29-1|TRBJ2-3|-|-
CSVVRRQGGDTQYF
TGCAGCGTTGTTCGGCGACAGGGAGGAGATACGCAGTATTTT
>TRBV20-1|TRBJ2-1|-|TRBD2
CSPTSGVVEGNAQFF
TGCAGTCCTACAAGCGGGGTCGTCGAAGGGAACGCGCAGTTCTTC
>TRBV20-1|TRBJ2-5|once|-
CSAIGTQGETQYF
TGCAGTGCTATCGGGACGCAGGGGGAGACCCAGTACTTC
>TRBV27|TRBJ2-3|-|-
CASSFRDGPTDTQYF
TGTGCCAGCAGTTTCCGGGACGGACCCACAGATACGCAGTATTTT
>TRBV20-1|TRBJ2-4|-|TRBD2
CSASMLPSGIKNIQYF
TGCAGTGCTAGTATGCTTCCTAGCGGGATCAAAAACATTCAGTACTTC
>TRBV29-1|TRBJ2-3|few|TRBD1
CSVDGTGATDTQYF
TGCAGCGTTGATGGGACAGGGGCCACAGATACGCAGTATTTT
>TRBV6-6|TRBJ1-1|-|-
CASTWGQITEAFF
TGTGCCTCCACATGGGGACAAATCACTGAAGCTTTCTTT
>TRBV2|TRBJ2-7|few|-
CASSVQRRIYEQYF
TGTGCCAGCAGTGTACAGCGGAGGATCTACGAGCAGTACTTC
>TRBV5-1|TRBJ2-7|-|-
CASKAQGGFYEQYF
TGCGCCAGCAAGGCACAAGGCGGGTTCTACGAGCAGTACTTC
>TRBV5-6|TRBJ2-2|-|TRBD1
CASSLAGTGLLTGELFF
TGTGCCAGCAGCTTGGCCGGGACAGGGCTACTTACCGGGGAGCTGTTTTTT
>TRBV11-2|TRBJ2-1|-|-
CASSVSLNEQFF
TGTGCCAGCAGCGTGTCGCTCAATGAGCAGTTCTTC
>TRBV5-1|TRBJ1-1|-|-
CASSFSGVKDTEAFF
TGCGCCAGCAGCTTTTCAGGGGTTAAGGACACTGAAGCTTTCTTT
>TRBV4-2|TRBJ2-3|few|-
CASSQVFSRTKSTDTQYF
TGTGCCAGCAGCCAAGTGTTCAGTAGGACAAAAAGCACAGATACGCAGTATTTT
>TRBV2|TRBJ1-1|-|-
CASTPRYGGAEAFF
TGTGCCAGCACCCCCAGGTATGGAGGCGCTGAAGCTTTCTTT
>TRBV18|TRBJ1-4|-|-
CASSYERGAGNEKLFF
TGTGCCAGCTCATATGAGAGAGGGGCTGGGAATGAAAAACTGTTTTTT
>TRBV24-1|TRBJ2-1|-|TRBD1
CCSAGPAGGAYNEQFF
TGCTGCAGTGCTGGACCCGCAGGGGGCGCCTACAATGAGCAGTTCTTC
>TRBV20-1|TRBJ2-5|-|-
CSGEYETQYF
TGCAGTGGGGAGTATGAGACCCAGTACTTC
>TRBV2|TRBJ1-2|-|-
CASRDSWDYGYTF
TGTGCCAGCAGGGACAGTTGGGACTATGGCTACACCTTC
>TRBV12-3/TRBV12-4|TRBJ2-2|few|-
CASSLVGKGELFF
TGTGCCAGCAGTTTGGTTGGGAAGGGGGAGCTGTTTTTT
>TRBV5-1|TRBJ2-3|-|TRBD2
CASSSGLAGGQADTQYF
TGCGCCAGCAGCTCGGGACTAGCGGGAGGCCAGGCAGATACGCAGTATTTT
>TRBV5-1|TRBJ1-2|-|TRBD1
CASSSRPRDRFYGYTF
TGCGCCAGCAGCTCCAGACCTCGGGACAGGTTCTATGGCTACACCTTC
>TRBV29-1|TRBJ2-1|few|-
CSVGRLDNEQFF
TGCAGCGTTGGGCGTCTGGACAATGAGCAGTTCTTC
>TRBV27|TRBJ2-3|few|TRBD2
CASSPAHTGGPADTQYF
TGTGCCAGCAGTCCGGCCCATACGGGAGGGCCAGCAGATACGCAGTATTTT
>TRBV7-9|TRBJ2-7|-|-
CASSNGYEQYF
TGTGCCAGCAGCAACGGCTACGAGCAGTACTTC
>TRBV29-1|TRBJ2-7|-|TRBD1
CSVDQGAGDEQYF
TGCAGCGTTGACCAGGGGGCGGGCGACGAGCAGTACTTC